One sample yielded the 20 T cell receptor beta chains listed below, sequenced in a study of blood T cells in healthy people across ages. PCR was performed a second time for about 6 to 11 cycles using a sample-barcoded 5' primer and a J-beta primer mix. TCRdb redid the calling of the 5' RACE reads with MiXCR, one entry per CDR3 protein. The sample lists 850,000 to 1,000,000 distinct CDR3 sequences, around 49% occurring once. Sequencing was performed on blood. The receptors were sampled from a man aged 30 to 45 in good health.

The chain recombines TRBV5-1 with TRBJ2-5; perhaps TRBD2 as D (5 bases). This CDR3 is 16 amino acids long. Germline lookup yields CDR1 SGHRS and CDR2 YFSETQ. V was clipped by 2 bases and J by 6 bases, with 20 bases between them. This CDR3 is CASSFGVRETKQTQYF. As DNA, the CDR3 is TGCGCCAGCAGCTTCGGGGTCCGGGAAACTAAGCAGACCCAGTACTTC.

The rearrangement uses TRBV27 and TRBJ1-5; perhaps TRBD1 as D (6 bases). The CDR3 has 16 amino acids. Germline V gene sequence: CDR1 MNHEY, CDR2 SMNVEV (reference sequence). Trimming stripped 6 bases from V and 4 bases from J, with 19 bases between. The chain's CDR3 is CASRVLGRGGNQPQHF. The CDR3 nucleotides read TGTGCCAGCAGAGTCCTAGGGCGAGGGGGAAATCAGCCCCAGCATTTT.

The chain carries TRBV7-2 and TRBJ2-1; TRBD1 aligns across 8 bases. Germline values: CDR1 SGHTA, CDR2 FQGNSA. V lost 5 bases, J lost 6 bases, and 3 bases stayed unmatched. The CDR3 length is 13 residues. CDR3 sequence reads: CASSITGGNEQFF. CDR3 sequence (DNA): TGTGCCAGCAGCATAACAGGGGGCAATGAGCAGTTCTTC.

The rearrangement joins TRBV7-2 to TRBJ2-7, with 14 bases that match TRBD2. The J call is doubtful: the DNA matches TRBJ2-5 better. The germline V gene encodes CDR1 SGHTA and CDR2 FQGNSA. CDR3 length: 17 residues. Here the CDR3 reads CASSPRTSGGLAETQYF. The CDR3 DNA reads as TGTGCCAGCAGCCCCAGGACTAGCGGGGGGTTAGCAGAGACCCAGTACTTC.

This clonotype was counted between two and nine times. CDR3 region: CASSLLMGAPYEQYF. The CDR3 DNA reads as TGCGCCAGCAGCTTGTTGATGGGGGCCCCCTACGAGCAGTACTTC. V is TRBV5-1 and J is TRBJ2-7; weak D call: TRBD1 (6 bases). CDR1 and CDR2 from the germline V gene are SGHRS and YFSETQ. This CDR3 has 15 residues. Trimming took off 1 base at V and 2 bases at J, with 13 bases between the two ends.

V is TRBV29-1 and J is TRBJ2-3; D is perhaps TRBD2 (5 bases). The ends were cut back, 1 base at V and 0 bases at J, with 14 bases in the middle. Per the germline V gene, CDR1 is SQVTM and CDR2 is ANQGSEA. This CDR3 contains 16 residues. The CDR3 DNA is TGCAGCGTTGAAGGGTTGGACTCGGATAGCACAGATACGCAGTATTTT. It encodes CSVEGLDSDSTDTQYF.

The rearrangement links TRBV12-3 or TRBV12-4 to TRBJ2-3; D might be TRBD1 or TRBD2, each matching 6 bases. The V end lost 8 bases, the J end lost 6 bases, and 15 bases lay between the germline ends. The CDR3 covers 13 residues. CDR3: CASLSRGADTQYF. The CDR3 DNA reads as TGTGCCAGCCTATCGAGGGGGGCGGATACGCAGTATTTT.

The J gene is TRBJ2-1, the V gene TRBV29-1; D is possibly TRBD2 (6 bases). The CDR3 length is 15 residues. Trimming removed 4 bases at V and 8 bases at J, with 21 bases between. CDR1 and CDR2 from the germline V gene are SQVTM and ANQGSEA. CDR3 region: CSVVKGLAPPDEQFF. The CDR3 region has the DNA TGCAGCGTTGTAAAGGGACTCGCGCCTCCCGATGAGCAGTTCTTC.

The V and J genes are TRBV13 and TRBJ2-3; TRBD1 is a possible D gene (6 bases). Trimming cost V 5 bases and J 2 bases, with 14 bases left between them. The CDR3 has 15 amino acids. Germline V gene sequence: CDR1 PRHDT, CDR2 FYEKMQ (reference sequence). DNA of the CDR3: TGTGCCAGCAGCCCACGGGGACAAAACACAGATACGCAGTATTTT. Its translation: CASSPRGQNTDTQYF.

The chain employs TRBV28 and TRBJ2-7; 10 bases match TRBD1. The ends lost 6 bases at V and 7 bases at J; junction bases unmatched: 9. CDR1 is MDHEN, CDR2 SYDVKM, per germline. The CDR3 covers 14 residues. The CDR3 loop is CASRTRQGAREQYF. The CDR3 nucleotides read TGTGCCAGCAGGACGAGACAGGGGGCGAGGGAGCAGTACTTC.

J is TRBJ2-7 and V is TRBV29-1, with 9 bases identical to TRBD1. After removal of 4 bases from V and 1 base from J, the junction contained 2 bases not matched to a gene. Germline V gene data show CDR1 as SQVTM and CDR2 as ANQGSEA. The CDR3 runs 13 residues. CDR3 nucleotide sequence: TGCAGCGTTGGGGGACAGGGTTCCTACGAGCAGTACTTC. Translation gives CSVGGQGSYEQYF.

The chain carries TRBV7-2 and TRBJ2-1; TRBD1 might be the D (6 bases). The V gene lost 6 bases and the J gene lost 7 bases, with 22 bases spanning the gap. This CDR3 is built from 16 residues. The V gene's germline CDR1 is SGHTA and CDR2 FQGNSA. CDR3 sequence: CASSLFGDIPRNEQFF. DNA of the CDR3: TGTGCCAGCAGTCTGTTTGGGGACATTCCAAGAAATGAGCAGTTCTTC.

The gene calls are TRBV29-1 and TRBJ2-1, with D perhaps TRBD2 (6 bases). V dropped 4 bases and J dropped 9 bases, with 13 bases sitting between them. Germline values: CDR1 SQVTM, CDR2 ANQGSEA. The CDR3 consists of 12 residues. CDR3 loop: CSVVGGAVEQFF. CDR3 in DNA: TGCAGCGTTGTAGGCGGGGCGGTTGAGCAGTTCTTC.

The rearrangement joins TRBV7-8 to TRBJ1-2, with a tentative D call TRBD1 (5 bases). V lost 1 base to trimming and J lost 3 bases, with 12 bases between them. Germline-derived CDR1 and CDR2 are SGHVS and FQNEAQ. The CDR3 sequence is 15 residues long. In DNA form, the CDR3 reads TGTGCCAGCAGCTTAGTCTGGGACTCCTACTATGGCTACACCTTC. As protein: CASSLVWDSYYGYTF.

This chain uses TRBV6-6 with TRBJ1-1, with 9 bases matching TRBD1. The CDR3 totals 14 residues. V was clipped by 10 bases and J by 1 base; unmatched bases: 7. Looked up from germline, CDR1 is MNHNY and CDR2 is SVGAGI (reference sequence). CDR3 residues: CATDLQGANTEAFF. In DNA, the CDR3 is TGTGCCACCGACTTACAGGGGGCGAACACTGAAGCTTTCTTT.

This clonotype was picked up one time. CDR3 coding DNA: TGCAGCGTCGGGGACAGGGCGAATTCACCCCTCCACTTT. Protein product: CSVGDRANSPLHF. The rearrangement joins TRBV29-1 to TRBJ1-6, with 9 nucleotides matching TRBD1. Germline V lookup: CDR1 SQVTM, CDR2 ANQGSEA. The J segment lost 7 bases and the V segment lost 6 bases, leaving 4 bases of the junction unmatched. The CDR3 is 13 amino acids.

V usage is TRBV20-1 and J usage is TRBJ2-1; D uncertain. The germline V gene encodes CDR1 DFQATT and CDR2 SNEGSKA (reference sequence). V lost 6 bases and J lost 5, with 14 bases in between. The CDR3 is 13 amino acids. The CDR3 reads CSAPGKVHNEQFF. For the CDR3, the DNA is TGCAGTGCCCCAGGAAAGGTCCACAATGAGCAGTTCTTC.

This chain uses TRBV6-5 with TRBJ2-7; 7 positions match TRBD1. Germline assignment: CDR1 MNHEY and CDR2 SVGAGI. After removal of 7 bases from V and 2 bases from J, the junction contained 5 bases not matched to a gene. This CDR3 has 13 residues. DNA for the CDR3: TGTGCCAGCAATGGGGACAGAACCTACGAGCAGTACTTC. As protein: CASNGDRTYEQYF.

This clonotype was seen a handful of times. The chain couples TRBV12-3 or TRBV12-4 to TRBJ2-7, with 7 bases lining up with TRBD1. The length of the CDR3 is 15 residues. The junction had 5 bases not matched to a gene; V was cut back by 0 bases and J by 3 bases. CDR3 DNA sequence: TGTGCCAGCAGTTTAGCAGGACAGGCGCGCTACGAGCAGTACTTC. It yields the protein CASSLAGQARYEQYF.

The CDR3: CSARHVLSYEQYF. CDR3 DNA sequence: TGCAGTGCTAGGCATGTTCTATCCTACGAGCAGTACTTC. J is TRBJ2-7 and V is TRBV20-1; unclear D gene. Germline CDR1 and CDR2: DFQATT and SNEGSKA (reference sequence). There are 13 residues in the CDR3. The V end lost 3 bases, the J end lost 1 base, and 10 bases lay between the germline ends.